A single sample gave rise to the 16 T cell receptor beta chains below, sequenced in a study of radiation and T cells in renal cell carcinoma. Here immunoSEQ multiplex PCR was the method, and the copy in TCRdb shows in-frame clones only, minus some. Among 100,000 to 150,000 clones listed, roughly four fifths were seen once. Time point of the sample: blood 2 weeks post-SBRT. Specified treatment: 15 Gy SBRT to primary tumor, nephrectomy 4 weeks later. Sequenced material: blood, taken from a patient whose treatment included radiotherapy and nephrectomy. These receptor sequences come from a man between 50 and 59 years old with renal cell carcinoma.

The chain couples TRBV18 to TRBJ1-6; D remains ambiguous. Germline CDR1 KGHSH, CDR2 LQKENI. This CDR3 has 18 amino acids. V was shortened by 1 base and J by 0 bases, with 13 bases between the two germline ends. CDR3 sequence (DNA): TGTGCCAGCTCACCACGTCGAGTCCCGGGCTCCTATAATTCACCCCTCCACTTT. Its protein product is CASSPRRVPGSYNSPLHF. The full variable domain, rest sourced from reference TRBV18 and TRBJ1-6, is NAGVMQNPRHLVRRRGQEARLRCSPMKGHSHVYWYRQLPEEGLKFMVYLQKENIIDESGMPKERFSAEFPKEGPSILRIQQVVRGDSAAYFCASSPRRVPGSYNSPLHFGNGTRLTVT.

The chain is built from TRBV18 and TRBJ2-1, with D tentatively TRBD2 (5 bases). Germline V gives CDR1 KGHSH, CDR2 LQKENI. The CDR3 totals 14 residues. V was clipped by 6 bases and J by 9 bases, with 18 bases between them. CDR3 residues: CASSPRGIDSEQFF. CDR3 nucleotides: TGTGCCAGCTCCCCCCGGGGAATCGATAGTGAGCAGTTCTTC.

This rearrangement joins TRBV4-3 to TRBJ1-5, with 7 bases fitting TRBD1. This CDR3 contains 15 residues. The V and J ends lost 3 bases and 3 bases, in that order; junction bases with no gene match: 5. Germline CDR1 is LGHNA and CDR2 is YSLEER. This CDR3 is CASSQVRGDNQPQHF. CDR3 nucleotide sequence: TGCGCCAGCAGCCAGGTCAGGGGGGACAATCAGCCCCAGCATTTT.

The chain employs TRBV19 and TRBJ2-7; TRBD2 agrees at 7 bases. CDR1 is LNHDA, CDR2 SQIVND, per germline (reference sequence). Trimming at V came to 4 bases and at J to 2 bases, leaving 11 bases not matched to a gene. The CDR3 runs 16 residues. The DNA of the CDR3 is TGTGCCAGTAGTAATTTCGAGGGAGGGTCTCCCTACGAGCAGTACTTC. Translation: CASSNFEGGSPYEQYF. Supplemented by reference TRBV19 and TRBJ2-7, the full variable domain reads DGGITQSPKYLFRKEGQNVTLSCEQNLNHDAMYWYRQDPGQGLRLIYYSQIVNDFQKGDIAEGYSVSREKKESFPLTVTSAQKNPTAFYLCASSNFEGGSPYEQYFGPGTRLTVT.

The chain is built from TRBV6-4 and TRBJ1-1, with TRBD1 matching over 9 bases. J gave up 5 bases and V 6 bases, and 4 bases lay outside the gene matches. There are 13 residues in the CDR3. Germline assignment: CDR1 MRHNA and CDR2 SNTAGT. The CDR3 DNA reads as TGTGCCAGCAGCGCCGACAGGGGGACTGAAGCTTTCTTT. This sequence encodes CASSADRGTEAFF.

The genes are TRBV28 and TRBJ2-7; 13 bases align to TRBD2. CDR3 length: 17 amino acids. Germline values: CDR1 MDHEN, CDR2 SYDVKM. Losses at the gene ends were 4 bases for V and 6 bases for J; bases not matched to a gene: 12. The CDR3 is CASSSMTSGRRGGEQYF. Here the CDR3 DNA reads TGTGCCAGCAGTTCGATGACTAGCGGGAGGAGAGGAGGCGAGCAGTACTTC.

The J gene is TRBJ1-2, the V gene TRBV7-3, with a weak D call TRBD1 (5 bases). Germline V gene sequence: CDR1 SGHTA, CDR2 FQGTGA. Trimming took off 2 bases at V and 4 bases at J, with 8 bases between the two ends. The CDR3 is 13 amino acids. CDR3 loop: CASSLDGGYGYTF. CDR3 nucleotides: TGTGCCAGCAGCTTAGACGGGGGCTATGGCTACACCTTC. Drawing the rest from reference TRBV7-3 and TRBJ1-2, the complete variable domain is GAGVSQTPSNKVTEKGKYVELRCDPISGHTALYWYRQSLGQGPEFLIYFQGTGAADDSGLPNDRFFAVRPEGSVSTLKIQRTERGDSAVYLCASSLDGGYGYTFGSGTRLTVV.

This clone appeared a few times. This chain uses TRBV4-2 with TRBJ1-5; no clear D gene. CDR1 and CDR2 from the germline V gene are LGHNA and YNFKEQ. The V and J ends lost 0 bases and 5 bases respectively, with 5 bases between them. This CDR3 contains 13 residues. CDR3 sequence: CASSQDRYQPQHF. The CDR3 DNA reads TGTGCCAGCAGCCAAGACAGATATCAGCCCCAGCATTTT.

This chain connects TRBV7-8 to TRBJ2-5, with TRBD2 matching 14 bases. The V segment lost 1 base and the J segment 4 bases; nucleotides outside the gene matches: 14. From germline, CDR1 is SGHVS and CDR2 FQNEAQ. This CDR3 has 20 residues. This chain's CDR3 is CASSLVDGTSGSGERETQYF. The CDR3 DNA follows: TGTGCCAGCAGCTTAGTGGACGGGACTAGCGGGAGCGGGGAACGAGAGACCCAGTACTTC. Looking up the rest from reference TRBV7-8 and TRBJ2-5 gives the full variable domain: GAGVSQSPRYKVAKRGQDVALRCDPISGHVSLFWYQQALGQGPEFLTYFQNEAQLDKSGLPSDRFFAERPEGSVSTLKIQRTQQEDSAVYLCASSLVDGTSGSGERETQYFGPGTRLLVL.

This clone occurred once. CDR3 DNA: TGTGCCAGCAGCGTCGACAGGGACGAGCAGTACTTC. Protein: CASSVDRDEQYF. The chain joins TRBV7-9 to TRBJ2-7, with 7 bases aligning to TRBD1. CDR1 is SEHNR, CDR2 FQNEAQ, per germline (reference sequence). The length of the CDR3 is 12 residues. Trimming removed 5 bases from V and 5 bases from J; junction bases left unmatched: 3.

V gene TRBV6-1 combines with J gene TRBJ1-6; D perhaps matches TRBD1 (6 bases). Trimming left V 7 bases short and J 9 bases short, with 19 bases between. Germline CDR1 is MNHNS and CDR2 is SASEGT. This CDR3 has 15 amino acids. This chain's CDR3 is CASIGGRVGGSPLHF. In nucleotides, the CDR3 is TGTGCCAGCATCGGGGGGCGGGTAGGGGGTTCACCCCTCCACTTT.

DNA of the CDR3: TGTGCCAGCAGCCCCCGTAACAACTACCAAGAGACCCAGTACTTC. Its protein product is CASSPRNNYQETQYF. This chain joins TRBV7-8 and TRBJ2-5; unclear D gene. The CDR3 contains 15 residues. The ends were cut back, 5 bases at V and 0 bases at J, with 13 bases in the middle. From germline, CDR1 is SGHVS and CDR2 FQNEAQ.

This chain links TRBV5-1 with TRBJ1-1; D unresolved. V was trimmed by 1 base and J by 8 bases, leaving 9 bases between them. Germline assignment: CDR1 SGHRS and CDR2 YFSETQ. This CDR3 is built from 12 residues. CDR3 bases: TGCGCCAGCAGCTTGACTGAAACCGAAGCTTTCTTT. Translation: CASSLTETEAFF.

On this clone itself: The same CDR3 arises from other DNA sequences in this sample as well. The chain carries TRBV5-1 and TRBJ1-5; D gene ambiguous. The CDR3 loop spans 13 amino acids. Trimming stripped 0 bases from V and 5 bases from J, with 6 bases between. Germline CDR1 reads SGHRS; CDR2 reads YFSETQ. This CDR3 is CASSLDRDQPQHF. CDR3 coding DNA: TGCGCCAGCAGCTTGGACAGAGATCAGCCCCAGCATTTT.

The chain uses TRBV19 and TRBJ2-3; D is perhaps TRBD1 (5 bases). The CDR3 loop spans 15 amino acids. V shed 3 bases and J shed 2 bases, with 12 bases lying between them. Germline V lookup: CDR1 LNHDA, CDR2 SQIVND (reference sequence). CDR3 DNA: TGTGCCAGTAGTATTGTTCGACAGAACACAGATACGCAGTATTTT. Protein: CASSIVRQNTDTQYF.

The count of this clone is one. V gene TRBV10-3 combines with J gene TRBJ2-7, with 9 bases lining up with TRBD2. Trimming at V came to 5 bases and at J to 6 bases, leaving 11 bases not matched to a gene. This CDR3 region has 15 residues. From germline, CDR1 is ENHRY and CDR2 SYGVKD. The CDR3 is CAISTRTSDNLEQYF. The CDR3 nucleotides are TGTGCCATCAGTACCCGGACTAGCGACAATCTCGAGCAGTACTTC.